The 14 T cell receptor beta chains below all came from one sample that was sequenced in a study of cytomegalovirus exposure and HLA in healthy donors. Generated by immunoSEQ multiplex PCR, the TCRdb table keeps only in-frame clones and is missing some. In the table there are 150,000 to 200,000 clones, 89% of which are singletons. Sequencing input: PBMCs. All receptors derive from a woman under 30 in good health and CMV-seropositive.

CDR3 nucleotide sequence: TGTGCCAGCGCATACGACAGTAACACTGAAGCTTTCTTT. Its protein product is CASAYDSNTEAFF. This chain connects TRBV6-4 to TRBJ1-1; weak D call: TRBD1 (5 bases). With 8 bases removed from V and 2 bases from J, the gap between germline ends came to 12 bases. CDR1 is MRHNA and CDR2 is SNTAGT in the germline V gene. The CDR3 contains 13 residues.

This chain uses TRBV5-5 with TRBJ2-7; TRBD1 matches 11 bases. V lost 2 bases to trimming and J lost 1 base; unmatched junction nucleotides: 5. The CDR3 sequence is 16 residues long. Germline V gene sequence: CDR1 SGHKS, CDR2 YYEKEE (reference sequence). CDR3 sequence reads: CASSFGDRGASYEQYF. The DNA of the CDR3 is TGTGCCAGCAGCTTCGGGGACAGGGGGGCGTCCTACGAGCAGTACTTC.

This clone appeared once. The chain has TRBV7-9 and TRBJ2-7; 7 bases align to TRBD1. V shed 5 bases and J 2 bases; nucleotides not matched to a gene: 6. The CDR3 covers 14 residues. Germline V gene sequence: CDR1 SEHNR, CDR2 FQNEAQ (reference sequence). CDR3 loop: CASSPRQGPYEQYF. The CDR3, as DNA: TGTGCCAGCAGCCCTAGACAGGGTCCCTACGAGCAGTACTTC.

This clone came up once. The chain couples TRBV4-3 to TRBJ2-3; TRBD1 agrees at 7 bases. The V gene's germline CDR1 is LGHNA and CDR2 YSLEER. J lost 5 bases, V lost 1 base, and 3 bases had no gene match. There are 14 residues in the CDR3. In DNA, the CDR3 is TGCGCCAGCAGCCAAGTAACAGGGGAAGATACGCAGTATTTT. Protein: CASSQVTGEDTQYF.

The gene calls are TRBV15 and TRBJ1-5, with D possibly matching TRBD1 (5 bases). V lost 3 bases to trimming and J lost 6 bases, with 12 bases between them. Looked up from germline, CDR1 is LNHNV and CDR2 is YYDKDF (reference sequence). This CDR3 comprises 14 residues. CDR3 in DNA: TGTGCCACCAGCAGGGCAGGGAATGGTCAGCCCCAGCATTTT. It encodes CATSRAGNGQPQHF.

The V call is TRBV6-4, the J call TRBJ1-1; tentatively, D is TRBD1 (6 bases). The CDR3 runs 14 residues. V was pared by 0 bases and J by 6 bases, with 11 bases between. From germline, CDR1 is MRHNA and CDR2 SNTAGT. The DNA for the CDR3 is TGTGCCAGCAGTGACTCACGGGACATGCCTGAAGCTTTCTTT. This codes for CASSDSRDMPEAFF.

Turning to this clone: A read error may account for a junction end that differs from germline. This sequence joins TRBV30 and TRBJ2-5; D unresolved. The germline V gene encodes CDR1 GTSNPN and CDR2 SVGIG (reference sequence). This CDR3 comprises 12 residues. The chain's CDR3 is CAWSSHQETQYF. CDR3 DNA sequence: TGTGCCTGGAGTTCCCACCAGGAGACCCAGTACTTC.

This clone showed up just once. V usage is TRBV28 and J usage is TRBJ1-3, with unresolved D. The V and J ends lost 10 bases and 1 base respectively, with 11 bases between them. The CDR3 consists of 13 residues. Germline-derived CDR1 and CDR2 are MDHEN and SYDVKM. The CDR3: CATRQASGNTIYF. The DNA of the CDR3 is TGTGCCACACGCCAGGCTTCTGGAAACACCATATATTTT.

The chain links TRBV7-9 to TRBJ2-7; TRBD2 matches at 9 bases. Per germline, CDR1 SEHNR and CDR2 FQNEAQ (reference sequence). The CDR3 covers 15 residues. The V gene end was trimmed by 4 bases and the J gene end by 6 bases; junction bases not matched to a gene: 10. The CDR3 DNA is TGTGCCAGCAGCTCGTGGCGGGAGGGATTAAGCGAGCAGTACTTC. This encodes CASSSWREGLSEQYF.

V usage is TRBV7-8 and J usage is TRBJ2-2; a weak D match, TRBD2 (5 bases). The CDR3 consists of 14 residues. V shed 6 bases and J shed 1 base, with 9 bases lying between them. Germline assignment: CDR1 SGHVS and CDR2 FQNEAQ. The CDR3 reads CASRLRENTGELFF. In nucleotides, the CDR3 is TGTGCCAGCAGGTTGAGGGAGAACACCGGGGAGCTGTTTTTT.

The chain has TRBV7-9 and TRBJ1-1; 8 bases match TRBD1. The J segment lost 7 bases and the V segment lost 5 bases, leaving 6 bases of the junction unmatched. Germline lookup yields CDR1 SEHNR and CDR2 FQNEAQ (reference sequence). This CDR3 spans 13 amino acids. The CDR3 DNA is TGTGCCAGCAGCCAGACAGGGGAGGGTGAAGCTTTCTTT. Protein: CASSQTGEGEAFF.

Written as DNA, the CDR3 is TGTGCTAGTGCCCTATCTGGGGCCAACGTCCTGACTTTC. As protein: CASALSGANVLTF. The rearrangement uses TRBV12-5 and TRBJ2-6; no reliable D call. V was cut by 7 bases and J by 1 base, with 5 bases left in between. This CDR3 spans 13 amino acids. The V gene's germline CDR1 is LGHNT and CDR2 FRNRAP.

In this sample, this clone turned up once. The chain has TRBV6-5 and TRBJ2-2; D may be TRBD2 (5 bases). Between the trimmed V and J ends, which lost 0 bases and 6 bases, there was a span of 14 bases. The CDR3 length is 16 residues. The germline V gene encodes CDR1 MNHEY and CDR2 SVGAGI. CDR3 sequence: CASSYSTDFAAGELFF. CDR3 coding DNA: TGTGCCAGCAGTTACTCTACGGACTTCGCTGCCGGGGAGCTGTTTTTT.

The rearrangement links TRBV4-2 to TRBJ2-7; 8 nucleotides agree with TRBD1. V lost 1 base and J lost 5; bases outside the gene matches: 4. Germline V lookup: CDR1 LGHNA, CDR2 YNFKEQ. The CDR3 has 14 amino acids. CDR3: CASSQVGQGDEQYF. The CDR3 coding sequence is TGTGCCAGCAGCCAAGTCGGACAGGGAGACGAGCAGTACTTC.